This TCR beta chain appears in the sequencing data of a study of T cells in Graves' hyperthyroidism and ophthalmopathy. Background on the study: Specimen type is peripheral blood, collected at initial diagnosis prior to any treatment. Study-wide findings and caveats: Appearing also in blood were most of the thyroid clonotypes expanded above 0.001. Ophthalmopathy onset followed model prediction by a median roughly 6 months.

This CDR3 comprises 15 residues. Germline loops: CDR1 MGHDK, CDR2 SYGVNS. Trimming stripped 0 bases from V and 4 bases from J, with 13 bases between. TCR beta CDR3 region amplification was performed from RNA transcripts. The HTBI primer set drove a first-round RT-PCR of the TCR CDR3. A single record per CDR3 protein comes from TCRdb applying MiXCR to the multiplex PCR reads. The sample yields a few hundred thousand distinct CDR3 sequences, over 20% seen once. Details on this clonotype: What it recognizes is unknown. This may be a read error, as it is one base from a much larger clone.

Patients having uncontrolled infection, another autoimmune disease, pregnancy or lactation were not included. The chain joins TRBV25-1 to TRBJ2-7; no clear D gene. The receptor's source is a woman between 50 and 59 years old with Graves' hyperthyroidism. Source material: blood. Here the CDR3 DNA reads TGTGCCAGCAGTGAATATCGAAGGGCGGCGTACGAGCAGTACTTC. The encoded protein is CASSEYRRAAYEQYF.